Below, 14 T cell receptor beta chains from the same sample are listed, as sequenced in a study of tumor-infiltrating lymphocytes in oesophageal squamous cell carcinoma. TCRdb recomputed calls from the PCR reads with MiXCR, one row per CDR3 protein. The sample contains 13,000 or so distinct CDR3 sequences, 51% of which appear only once. Sequencing was performed on blood. All receptors come from a female donor with esophageal squamous cell carcinoma.

The CDR3 bases are TGTGCCAGCAGCAGACAGGGAGGGGGTGAAGCTTTCTTT. This sequence encodes CASSRQGGGEAFF. This sequence joins TRBV3-1 and TRBJ1-1; 7 nucleotides agree with TRBD1. Germline loops: CDR1 LGHDT, CDR2 YNNKEL (reference sequence). Trimming at V came to 5 bases and at J to 7 bases, leaving 7 bases not matched to a gene. The length of the CDR3 is 13 residues.

This clonotype was seen ten or more times. A much larger clone differs from this one at a single base, so this may be a read error. The V and J genes are TRBV5-6 and TRBJ2-5; 7 positions agree with TRBD1. V dropped 4 bases and J dropped 11; count of bases not matched to a gene: 17. The CDR3 is 15 residues long. Germline V gene lookup returns CDR1 SGHDT and CDR2 YYEEEE. CDR3 in amino acids: CASSHRDSSYNEQYF. The CDR3 DNA follows: TGTGCCAGCAGCCACCGGGACAGTTCTTACAATGAGCAGTACTTC.

Remarks on this clonotype: Because the CDR3 is missing its conserved closing phenylalanine or tryptophan, this is likely a read error. The DNA is omitted, as the CDR3 cannot be located on it reliably, and the CDR3 follows TCRdb's listing. V is TRBV7-6 and J is TRBJ2-1; whether TRBD1, the table's D call, matches the DNA was not checked. The CDR3 numbers 16 amino acids, ends counted. In germline, CDR1 is SGHVS, CDR2 FNYEAQ. The CDR3 loop reads CASSLGTGESGYTFGS.

By sample share, this clonotype is medium-sized (0.01 to 0.1%). Here the CDR3 reads CASSPTGGVYQPQHF. CDR3 DNA sequence: TGTGCCAGCAGTCCTACAGGGGGCGTTTATCAGCCCCAGCATTTT. V gene TRBV28 combines with J gene TRBJ1-5; TRBD1 matches at 9 bases. This CDR3 spans 15 amino acids. Per germline, CDR1 MDHEN and CDR2 SYDVKM. Unmatched junction bases numbered 7, after V lost 5 bases and J lost 5 bases.

This chain connects TRBV12-3 or TRBV12-4 to TRBJ2-5, with 9 bases that match TRBD1. The J call is in doubt because the DNA end fits TRBJ2-1 better. The CDR3 covers 15 residues. As DNA, the CDR3 is TGTGCCAGCAGTATTGGACAGGGGCACTACAATGAGCAGTTCTTC. It yields the protein CASSIGQGHYNEQFF.

A single count supports this clonotype. The J gene is TRBJ2-6, the V gene TRBV12-3 or TRBV12-4, with 9 bases lining up with TRBD2. The last part of the DNA fits TRBJ2-1 better; the J call may be wrong. This CDR3 comprises 16 residues. CDR3 nucleotide sequence: TGTGCCAGCAGCCAATTACTAGCGGGTTTTAACAATGAGCAGTTCTTC. It codes for CASSQLLAGFNNEQFF.

The chain carries TRBV10-1 and TRBJ2-5; D unresolved. CDR1 WNHNN and CDR2 SYGVQD come from the germline V gene (reference sequence). The CDR3 spans 15 residues. The V end was cut by 0 bases, the J end by 5 bases, with 13 bases between. The CDR3 region is CASSESIQVGETQYF. The CDR3 bases are TGCGCCAGCAGTGAGTCGATTCAGGTCGGGGAGACCCAGTACTTC.

This clonotype was seen once. The CDR3 DNA reads TGTGCCAGCACGGGGGGGGCCTACAATGAGCAGTTCTTC. It specifies CASTGGAYNEQFF. This chain connects TRBV6-2 or TRBV6-3 to TRBJ2-5; 8 nucleotides agree with TRBD2. The J call may be faulty, since TRBJ2-1 better matches the DNA end. CDR1 is MNHEY, CDR2 SVGEGT, per germline. This CDR3 contains 13 residues.

This clonotype appeared a few times. The J gene is TRBJ2-5, the V gene TRBV20-1, with 7 bases lining up with TRBD2. The trim removed 2 bases at V and 11 bases at J, leaving 17 bases unmatched. Germline CDR1 reads DFQATT; CDR2 reads SNEGSKA (reference sequence). This CDR3 has 15 residues. The CDR3 protein is CSARTRLAVYNEQYF. DNA for the CDR3: TGCAGTGCTAGAACGCGTCTAGCGGTCTACAATGAGCAGTACTTC.

This chain connects TRBV6-6 to TRBJ2-1; D may match TRBD1 or TRBD2 (5 bases each). The DNA end is more similar to TRBJ2-7, so the J call may be wrong. This CDR3 spans 15 amino acids. CDR1 and CDR2 (germline): MNHNY, SVGAGI (reference sequence). The CDR3, as DNA: TGTGCCAGCAGCTTACTTTCCGGGACGCACTACGAGCAGTACTTC. Translating gives CASSLLSGTHYEQYF.

Of note for this clonotype: The final CDR3 position lacks the conserved phenylalanine or tryptophan, pointing to a likely read error. It is unclear where the CDR3 begins or ends on the DNA, so no DNA is shown, and the CDR3 is as TCRdb lists it. The chain joins TRBV7-3 to TRBJ2-6. CDR1 and CDR2 from the germline V gene are SGHTA and FQGTGA. The CDR3 is 9 amino acids long, termini counted. Here the CDR3 reads CASSLVPYS.

V and J are TRBV6-1 and TRBJ2-4; D gene ambiguous. The J call is in doubt because the DNA end fits TRBJ2-5 better. The CDR3 consists of 12 residues. In germline, CDR1 is MNHNS, CDR2 SASEGT. The CDR3 region is CASSEDLETQYF. The CDR3 nucleotides are TGTGCCAGCAGTGAAGATCTGGAGACCCAGTACTTC.

Details on this clonotype: The conserved phenylalanine or tryptophan is not found at the CDR3 terminus, so this likely reflects a read error. The limits of the CDR3 on the DNA are not certain, so only TCRdb's listed CDR3 is given. The V and J genes are TRBV4-3 and TRBJ2-7; the DNA was not compared with TRBD1, the D call given in the table. Germline CDR1 LGHNA, CDR2 YSLEER. The CDR3 comprises 17 residues, both ends counted. This CDR3 reads CASSQDRDANYGYTFGS.

V usage is TRBV27 and J usage is TRBJ2-5, with 9 bases identical to TRBD1. The closer fit of TRBJ2-1 to the DNA end suggests the J call may be wrong. Germline V lookup: CDR1 MNHEY, CDR2 SMNVEV (reference sequence). The CDR3 contains 14 residues. CDR3 region: CASHMDRGQGEQFF. DNA for the CDR3: TGTGCCAGCCATATGGATCGGGGACAGGGTGAGCAGTTCTTC.